A selection of T cell receptor beta chains follows, all from one sample in a study of regulatory T cells in long-lasting Graves disease. TCRdb passed the multiplex PCR reads through MiXCR, listing each CDR3 protein once. The sample includes under 800,000 distinct CDR3 sequences, roughly 15% of them seen just once. This same sample was also part of a study on T cells in Graves' hyperthyroidism and ophthalmopathy.

This specimen was peripheral blood mononuclear cells (PBMCs), taken at new diagnosis, from a patient treated with antithyroid drugs. These TCRs come from a woman under 40 with Graves disease. Both conserved end residues are part of each CDR3. The order of the fields is V gene, D gene, clone size, CDR3 protein. A D gene is named only where the DNA matches it firmly. Some rows mark clone size as missing; the rest say once, few, many or name a class of expanded clone.

TRBV6-2/TRBV6-3 - - CASSYSQGGHAFF
TRBV6-1 - - CASSGQNNYGYTF
TRBV10-3 TRBD1 many CAITPTGTAWGYTF
TRBV2 TRBD1 many CASRPGQGSEKLFF
TRBV9 - - CASSSSISYNSPLHF
TRBV5-6 - - CASSFGQRAGEQYF
TRBV6-1 - many CASKRGEYQPQHF
TRBV9 - - CASSVGPDRNEQFF
TRBV5-1 TRBD2 - CASSQGTSEGETQYF
TRBV7-3 - - CASSQKGSAEKETQYF
TRBV28 TRBD2 many CASRLAGTTNHNEQFF
TRBV6-5 - few CASSYSPDYEYEQYF
TRBV5-1 - many CASRGQGPYEQYF
TRBV18 - few CASSPGNDNEQFF
TRBV27 TRBD2 - CASSSWGLGSEFTQYF
TRBV5-5 - - CTSTTSLANTGELFF
TRBV6-1 - many CASSEVPYGYTF
TRBV5-1 TRBD2 many CASSLLGSGSFDEQFF
TRBV13 - few CASSFFRELPPDTQYF
TRBV11-2 - many CASSLRDSIGFF
TRBV28 - few CASTIRGALNEQYF
TRBV5-4 TRBD2 - CASSLARLAEEQFF
TRBV24-1 - many CATSDPGGPTGKYF
TRBV7-2 - few CASSQEWLGNYGYTF
TRBV6-1 - many CASAKGLASSTDTQYF
TRBV7-3 - few CASSYLGGSTDTQYF
TRBV10-3 - - CAISGGGGGYGYTF
TRBV7-8 TRBD1 few CASSFAGTGRHEQFF
TRBV30 TRBD1 many CAFLSQGAWTEAFF
TRBV5-1 TRBD2 many CATRTAGGSYNEQFF
TRBV6-1 - - CATARDPTGNTIYF
TRBV28 TRBD1 many CASSSLGTGRNSGNTIYF
TRBV20-1 - - CSASPDSGANVLTF
TRBV30 TRBD2 few CAWSVGTRSNEQFF
TRBV19 - - CASSPPGQGHYEQYF
TRBV4-1 - few CASSQAGRGDQETQYF
TRBV11-2 - many CASTSLTDTQYF
TRBV18 TRBD2 few CASSPVAGRETQYF
TRBV28 TRBD2 many CASSSGHAGAYEQYF
TRBV24-1 TRBD2 many CATSDSAGVWSDEQFF
TRBV7-8 - many CASSSRDRGGYGYTF
TRBV5-6 TRBD1 few CASSVPTGSRVNQPQHF
TRBV28 - - CASSSTADSNSGNTIYF
TRBV19 - - CASRAGRLVQETQYF
TRBV5-8 - few CASSGENSYEQYF
TRBV6-1 TRBD2 many CASSPRGKREAYYEQYF
TRBV27 - many CASSTPGPQRPQHF
TRBV12-3/TRBV12-4 - many CASSHRVETQYF
TRBV12-3/TRBV12-4 - many CASSPTVGSGYTF
TRBV28 - many CASSLNDNTDTQYF
TRBV6-1 TRBD1 many CASRGTGFTEAFF
TRBV12-3/TRBV12-4 - many CASSFDTEAFF
TRBV28 - many CASSLGGGLNNEQFF
TRBV7-9 - few CASSLVGAPIDTQYF
TRBV25-1 - many CASSTSDRPNSPLHF
TRBV14 - - CASSQARNTGELFF
TRBV28 - many CASSSPQLASYEQYF
TRBV24-1 - - CASFPSVEGLNQPQHF
TRBV28 - many CASVPYSSGNTIYF